Following are 26 T cell receptor beta chains from one sample sequenced in a study of blood T cell repertoires in COVID-19. The repertoire was sequenced with immunoSEQ multiplex PCR; TCRdb's copy has only in-frame clones and lacks some. The sample includes some 130,000 clones, about 89% of them seen just once. Sequencing was done on a sample of peripheral blood. The receptors were gathered from a woman in her 70s with COVID-19, enrolled during active disease.

The chain recombines TRBV13 with TRBJ1-2; TRBD1 matches 8 bases. Germline CDR1 is PRHDT and CDR2 is FYEKMQ (reference sequence). The V gene end was trimmed by 4 bases and the J gene end by 8 bases; junction bases not matched to a gene: 3. This CDR3 spans 12 amino acids. This chain's CDR3 is CASSSGGYGYTF. In DNA, the CDR3 is TGTGCCAGCAGCTCAGGGGGCTACGGCTACACCTTC.

V and J are TRBV28 and TRBJ2-5, with 11 bases lining up with TRBD2. CDR3 length: 18 residues. Germline V CDR1 and CDR2: MDHEN, SYDVKM. V lost 4 bases, J lost 4 bases, and 14 bases stayed unmatched. The CDR3, as DNA: TGTGCCAGCAGTTCTAATACCTTTAGCGGGGGGGCCCGAGAGACCCAGTACTTC. It is translated as CASSSNTFSGGARETQYF.

The chain carries TRBV28 and TRBJ2-3; TRBD2 agrees at 8 bases. This CDR3 region has 15 residues. V dropped 7 bases and J dropped 4; count of bases not matched to a gene: 10. CDR1 is MDHEN and CDR2 is SYDVKM in the germline V gene. The CDR3 spells CASTGGAWMADTQYF. In DNA, the CDR3 is TGTGCCAGCACCGGGGGGGCCTGGATGGCAGATACGCAGTATTTT.

This sequence joins TRBV3-1 (or the pseudogene TRBV3-2) and TRBJ1-3, with D hard to call. The CDR3 length is 18 residues. The germline gives CDR1 LGHDT, CDR2 YNNKEL (reference sequence). V shed 0 bases and J shed 0 bases, with 15 bases lying between them. The CDR3 here is CASSQDQSLWSSGNTIYF. CDR3 DNA sequence: TGTGCCAGCAGCCAAGATCAAAGTTTGTGGAGCTCTGGAAACACCATATATTTT.

The V gene is TRBV5-8, the J gene TRBJ1-6; 8 bases fit TRBD1. The germline V gene has CDR1 SGHTS and CDR2 YDEGEE. The V gene end was trimmed by 6 bases and the J gene end by 7 bases; junction bases not matched to a gene: 3. The CDR3 sequence is 13 residues long. The CDR3 protein is CASIRGRNSPLHF. DNA of the CDR3: TGTGCCAGCATCAGGGGGCGCAATTCACCCCTCCACTTT.

J is TRBJ2-3 and V is TRBV6-5; D might be TRBD1 (5 bases). V lost 2 bases, J lost 5 bases, and 11 bases lay in between. Germline-derived CDR1 and CDR2 are MNHEY and SVGAGI. This CDR3 region has 14 residues. The DNA for the CDR3 is TGTGCCAGCAGTTACCAGGCAAGGGGAGATACGCAGTATTTT. Translation: CASSYQARGDTQYF.

The chain couples TRBV2 to TRBJ1-5; D uncertain. The CDR3 runs 11 residues. The germline V gene encodes CDR1 SNHLY and CDR2 FYNNEI. The V and J ends lost 4 bases and 9 bases respectively, with 7 bases between them. Here the CDR3 DNA reads TGTGCCAGCAGTGCGTCGGGGCCCCAGCATTTT. Translated: CASSASGPQHF.

The rearrangement joins TRBV10-3 to TRBJ2-7; 9 nucleotides agree with TRBD1. J gave up 2 bases and V 9 bases, and 5 bases lay outside the gene matches. Looked up from germline, CDR1 is ENHRY and CDR2 is SYGVKD. CDR3 length: 13 residues. This chain's CDR3 is CAITGGPPYEQYF. The CDR3 nucleotides read TGTGCCATAACAGGGGGCCCGCCCTACGAGCAGTACTTC.

The J gene is TRBJ2-7, the V gene TRBV19, with D maybe TRBD2 (5 bases). CDR1 LNHDA and CDR2 SQIVND come from the germline V gene (reference sequence). V was trimmed by 3 bases and J by 0 bases, leaving 9 bases between them. The CDR3 is made up of 14 amino acids. The CDR3 coding sequence is TGTGCCAGTAGTATGGGGAGACACTCCTACGAGCAGTACTTC. Protein sequence: CASSMGRHSYEQYF.

The chain uses TRBV5-4 and TRBJ2-3, with D possibly being TRBD1 (5 bases). CDR3 size: 15 residues. With 0 bases removed from V and 2 bases from J, the gap between germline ends came to 10 bases. Germline CDR1 SGHNT, CDR2 YYREEE (reference sequence). CDR3: CASSLGARDTDTQYF. CDR3 nucleotide sequence: TGTGCCAGCAGCTTGGGCGCCAGGGACACAGATACGCAGTATTTT.

This clone was found once. The chain couples TRBV28 to TRBJ2-7, with a weak D call TRBD2 (7 bases). Germline V CDR1 and CDR2: MDHEN, SYDVKM. V shed 2 bases and J shed 6 bases, with 17 bases lying between them. The CDR3 runs 15 residues. This chain's CDR3 is CASSLRGGITFEQYF. The CDR3 DNA reads as TGTGCCAGCAGTTTAAGGGGGGGCATTACGTTCGAGCAGTACTTC.

The chain joins TRBV15 to TRBJ1-1; D is undetermined. V gave up 0 bases and J gave up 7 bases, with 12 bases separating them. Per germline, CDR1 LNHNV and CDR2 YYDKDF (reference sequence). This CDR3 has 14 amino acids. The CDR3 sequence: CATSRDWAGGEAFF. The CDR3 nucleotides are TGTGCCACCAGCAGAGATTGGGCAGGAGGTGAAGCTTTCTTT. Based on the CDR3 plus reference TRBV15 and TRBJ1-1, the full variable domain is DAMVIQNPRYQVTQFGKPVTLSCSQTLNHNVMYWYQQKSSQAPKLLFHYYDKDFNNEADTPDNFQSRRPNTSFCFLDIRSPGLGDTAMYLCATSRDWAGGEAFFGQGTRLTVV.

This chain connects TRBV5-5 to TRBJ1-2; possibly TRBD1 for D (5 bases). The V gene lost 5 bases and the J gene lost 5 bases, with 13 bases spanning the gap. Germline CDR1 is SGHKS and CDR2 is YYEKEE (reference sequence). The CDR3 sequence is 13 residues long. DNA of the CDR3: TGTGCCAGCAGGGGCCAGGGTGTTTATGGCTACACCTTC. Translation gives CASRGQGVYGYTF.

Here the CDR3 DNA reads TGTGCCAGCAGCCCAGGGGCCCCCACGGCTTTCTTT. Translating gives CASSPGAPTAFF. The chain employs TRBV9 and TRBJ1-1; a weak D match, TRBD1 (6 bases). V was clipped by 4 bases and J by 11 bases, with 15 bases between them. This CDR3 is 12 amino acids long. Germline CDR1 SGDLS, CDR2 YYNGEE.

The CDR3 reads CASSRTVDYGYTF. CDR3 nucleotides: TGTGCCAGCAGTCGTACAGTAGACTATGGCTACACCTTC. This sequence joins TRBV14 and TRBJ1-2; D gene unclear. CDR1 and CDR2 from the germline V gene are SGHDN and FVKESK. V was trimmed by 6 bases and J by 3 bases, leaving 11 bases between them. CDR3 size: 13 residues.

The rearrangement joins TRBV27 to TRBJ1-5; TRBD1 matches at 7 bases. Germline V CDR1 and CDR2: MNHEY, SMNVEV (reference sequence). The CDR3 is 13 amino acids. The CDR3 sequence is CSVGQEYNQPQHF. CDR3 nucleotide sequence: TGTTCCGTAGGACAGGAGTACAATCAGCCCCAGCATTTT.

The rearrangement uses TRBV5-6 and TRBJ1-2, with D unclear. The CDR3 runs to 13 residues. The V gene lost 0 bases and the J gene lost 4 bases, with 7 bases spanning the gap. Germline lookup yields CDR1 SGHDT and CDR2 YYEEEE. Here the CDR3 reads CASSLGPGYGYTF. As DNA, the CDR3 is TGTGCCAGCAGCTTGGGGCCGGGCTATGGCTACACCTTC.

The chain is built from TRBV6-6 and TRBJ2-7; 12 bases fit TRBD2. The CDR3 is 14 residues long. V was pared by 5 bases and J by 3 bases, with 2 bases of the junction left unmatched. Germline values: CDR1 MNHNY, CDR2 SVGAGI (reference sequence). The CDR3: CASSKGLAGYEQYF. For the CDR3, the DNA is TGTGCCAGCAGTAAGGGACTAGCGGGCTACGAGCAGTACTTC.

The genes are TRBV9 and TRBJ2-7; 8 bases line up with TRBD1. The germline V gene has CDR1 SGDLS and CDR2 YYNGEE. The CDR3 consists of 16 residues. V shed 4 bases and J 6 bases; nucleotides not matched to a gene: 15. CDR3 bases: TGTGCCAGCAGCCTCACCGGGGACAGGCCCTCGGGCGAGCAGTACTTC. It is translated as CASSLTGDRPSGEQYF. Together with reference TRBV9 and TRBJ2-7, the CDR3 gives the full variable domain: DSGVTQTPKHLITATGQRVTLRCSPRSGDLSVYWYQQSLDQGLQFLIQYYNGEERAKGNILERFSAQQFPDLHSELNLSSLELGDSALYFCASSLTGDRPSGEQYFGPGTRLTVT.

The chain carries TRBV2 and TRBJ2-7; D is unresolved. Germline V gene sequence: CDR1 SNHLY, CDR2 FYNNEI. V gave up 5 bases and J gave up 1 base, with 12 bases separating them. There are 14 residues in the CDR3. The CDR3 here is CASSRAFQSYEQYF. CDR3 sequence (DNA): TGTGCCAGCAGTCGAGCATTCCAATCCTACGAGCAGTACTTC. Full variable domain (remainder filled in from reference TRBV2 and TRBJ2-7): EPEVTQTPSHQVTQMGQEVILRCVPISNHLYFYWYRQILGQKVEFLVSFYNNEISEKSEIFDDQFSVERPDGSNFTLKIRSTKLEDSAMYFCASSRAFQSYEQYFGPGTRLTVT.

This clone was found a few times. The J gene is TRBJ2-1, the V gene TRBV19; D is unclear. Germline V gene lookup returns CDR1 LNHDA and CDR2 SQIVND (reference sequence). CDR3 length: 11 residues. Trimming pared 6 bases from V and 5 bases from J, leaving 5 bases between. The DNA for the CDR3 is TGTGCCAGTAGCCTACACAATGAGCAGTTCTTC. It yields the protein CASSLHNEQFF.

CDR3 DNA: TGCGCCAGCAGCTCCTGGGGAGGGGGGAACACTGAAGCTTTCTTT. Residues: CASSSWGGGNTEAFF. This chain connects TRBV5-1 to TRBJ1-1; D perhaps matches TRBD1 (6 bases). The CDR3 contains 15 residues. V lost 3 bases, J lost 1 base, and 13 bases lay in between. Per germline, CDR1 SGHRS and CDR2 YFSETQ.

The chain carries TRBV11-2 and TRBJ2-1, with 10 bases identical to TRBD1. The CDR3 has 14 amino acids. CDR1 and CDR2 from the germline V gene are SGHAT and FQNNGV. Trimming at V came to 3 bases and at J to 9 bases, leaving 5 bases not matched to a gene. The CDR3 nucleotides read TGTGCCAGCAGCTTGGGACAGGGGTTTACTGAGCAGTTCTTC. Protein: CASSLGQGFTEQFF.

This clone was seen just once. The chain carries TRBV18 and TRBJ2-5; perhaps TRBD2 as D (5 bases). Germline values: CDR1 KGHSH, CDR2 LQKENI. This CDR3 is built from 13 residues. Between the trimmed V and J ends, which lost 3 bases and 5 bases, there was a span of 10 bases. The CDR3 DNA sequence: TGTGCCAGCTCACCGGGAGTGGGGGAGACCCAGTACTTC. It specifies CASSPGVGETQYF.

The rearrangement uses TRBV3-1 (or the pseudogene TRBV3-2) and TRBJ1-5, with 9 bases lining up with TRBD1. Trimming removed 2 bases from V and 6 bases from J; junction bases left unmatched: 8. The CDR3 loop spans 16 amino acids. From germline, CDR1 is LGHDT and CDR2 YNNKEL (reference sequence). Here the CDR3 DNA reads TGTGCCAGCAGCCAAAGGTACGGACAGGGGTTTCAGCCCCAGCATTTT. Its translation is CASSQRYGQGFQPQHF.

The count of this clone is one. This chain links TRBV19 with TRBJ2-5; 12 bases match TRBD1. The V and J ends lost 3 bases and 7 bases, in that order; junction bases with no gene match: 9. This CDR3 has 16 amino acids. The V gene's germline CDR1 is LNHDA and CDR2 SQIVND (reference sequence). The DNA for the CDR3 is TGTGCCAGTAGTATGAGCGGGACAGGGGGCGGACGGACCCAGTACTTC. Protein: CASSMSGTGGGRTQYF.